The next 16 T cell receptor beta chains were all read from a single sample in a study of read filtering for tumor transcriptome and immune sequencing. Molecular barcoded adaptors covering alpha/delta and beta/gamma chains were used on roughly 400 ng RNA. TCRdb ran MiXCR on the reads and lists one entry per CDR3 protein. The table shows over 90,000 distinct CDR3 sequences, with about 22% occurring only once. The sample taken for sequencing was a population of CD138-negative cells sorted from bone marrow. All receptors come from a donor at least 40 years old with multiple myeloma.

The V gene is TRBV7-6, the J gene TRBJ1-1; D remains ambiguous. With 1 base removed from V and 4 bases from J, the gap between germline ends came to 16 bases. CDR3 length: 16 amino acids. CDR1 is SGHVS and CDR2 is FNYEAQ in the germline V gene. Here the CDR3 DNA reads TGTGCCAGCAGCTTAGAGAAGCTCATCAAGGGCACTGAAGCTTTCTTT. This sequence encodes CASSLEKLIKGTEAFF. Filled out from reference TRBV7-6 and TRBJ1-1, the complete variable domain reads GAGVSQSPRYKVTKRGQDVALRCDPISGHVSLYWYRQALGQGPEFLTYFNYEAQQDKSGLPNDRFSAERPEGSISTLTIQRTEQRDSAMYRCASSLEKLIKGTEAFFGQGTRLTVV.

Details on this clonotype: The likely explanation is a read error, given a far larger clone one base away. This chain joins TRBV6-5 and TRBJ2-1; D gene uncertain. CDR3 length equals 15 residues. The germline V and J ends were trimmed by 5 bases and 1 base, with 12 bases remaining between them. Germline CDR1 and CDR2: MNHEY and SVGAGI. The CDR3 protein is CASSGRVWSYNEQFF. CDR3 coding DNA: TGTGCCAGCAGTGGTCGGGTATGGTCCTACAATGAGCAGTTCTTC.

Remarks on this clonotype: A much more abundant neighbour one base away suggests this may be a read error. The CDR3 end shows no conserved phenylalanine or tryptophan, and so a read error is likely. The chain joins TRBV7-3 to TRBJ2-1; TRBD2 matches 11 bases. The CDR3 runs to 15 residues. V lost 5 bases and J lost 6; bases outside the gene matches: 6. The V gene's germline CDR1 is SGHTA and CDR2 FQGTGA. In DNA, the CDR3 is TGTGCCAGCAGCCTAGCTAGCGGGGGGCGCAATGAGCAGTTCCTC. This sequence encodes CASSLASGGRNEQFL.

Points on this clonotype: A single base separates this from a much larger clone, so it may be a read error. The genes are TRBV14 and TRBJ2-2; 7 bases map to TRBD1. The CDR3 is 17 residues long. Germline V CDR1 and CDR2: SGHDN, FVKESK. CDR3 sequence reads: CASSRGPGQLFHGELSF. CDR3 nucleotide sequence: TGTGCCAGCAGCCGGGGACCGGGACAGTTATTCCACGGGGAGCTGTCTTTT.

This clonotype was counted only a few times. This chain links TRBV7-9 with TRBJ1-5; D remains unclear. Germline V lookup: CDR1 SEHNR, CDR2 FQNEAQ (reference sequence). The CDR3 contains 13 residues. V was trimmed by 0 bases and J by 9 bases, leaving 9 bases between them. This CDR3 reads CASSLAPVPPQHF. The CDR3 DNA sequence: TGTGCCAGCAGCTTAGCCCCCGTTCCGCCCCAGCATTTT.

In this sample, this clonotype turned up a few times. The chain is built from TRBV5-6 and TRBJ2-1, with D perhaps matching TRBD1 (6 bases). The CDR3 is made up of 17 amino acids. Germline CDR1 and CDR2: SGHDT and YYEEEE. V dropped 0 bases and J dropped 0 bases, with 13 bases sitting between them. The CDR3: CASSLVGGASSYNEQFF. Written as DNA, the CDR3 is TGTGCCAGCAGCTTGGTAGGGGGTGCCAGCTCCTACAATGAGCAGTTCTTC.

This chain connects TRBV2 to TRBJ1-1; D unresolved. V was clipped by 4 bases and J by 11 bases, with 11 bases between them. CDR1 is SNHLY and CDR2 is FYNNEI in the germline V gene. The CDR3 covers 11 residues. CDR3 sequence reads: CASSVVGLAFF. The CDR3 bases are TGTGCCAGCAGTGTTGTTGGACTGGCTTTCTTT.

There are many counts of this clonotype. CDR3 bases: TGTGCCAGCAAGACCGGGACAGGGGGCGGGAATGAGCAGTTCTTC. Protein: CASKTGTGGGNEQFF. The chain couples TRBV12-3 or TRBV12-4 to TRBJ2-1, with 12 bases that match TRBD1. The CDR3 loop spans 15 amino acids. Trimming took 7 bases from V and 7 from J; bases not matched to a gene: 8.

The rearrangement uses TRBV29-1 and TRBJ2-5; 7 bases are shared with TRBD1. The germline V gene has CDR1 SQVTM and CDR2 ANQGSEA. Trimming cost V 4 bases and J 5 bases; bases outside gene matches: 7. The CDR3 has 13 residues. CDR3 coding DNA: TGCAGCGTTGCTAGAGGGGGCGGCGAGACCCAGTACTTC. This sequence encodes CSVARGGGETQYF.

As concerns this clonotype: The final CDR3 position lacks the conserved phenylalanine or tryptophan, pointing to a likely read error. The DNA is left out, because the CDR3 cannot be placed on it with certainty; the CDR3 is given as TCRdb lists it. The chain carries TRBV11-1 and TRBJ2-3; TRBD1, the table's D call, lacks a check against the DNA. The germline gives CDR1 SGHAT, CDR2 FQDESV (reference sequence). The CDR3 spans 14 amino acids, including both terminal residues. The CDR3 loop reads CASSWTGGTDTRYL.

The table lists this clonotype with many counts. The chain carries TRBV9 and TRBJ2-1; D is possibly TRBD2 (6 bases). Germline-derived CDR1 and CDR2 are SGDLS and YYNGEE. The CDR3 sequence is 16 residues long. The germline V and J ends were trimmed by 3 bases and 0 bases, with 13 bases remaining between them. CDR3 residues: CASSARRDSSYNEQFF. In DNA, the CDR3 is TGTGCCAGCAGCGCGCGGAGGGATAGCTCCTACAATGAGCAGTTCTTC.

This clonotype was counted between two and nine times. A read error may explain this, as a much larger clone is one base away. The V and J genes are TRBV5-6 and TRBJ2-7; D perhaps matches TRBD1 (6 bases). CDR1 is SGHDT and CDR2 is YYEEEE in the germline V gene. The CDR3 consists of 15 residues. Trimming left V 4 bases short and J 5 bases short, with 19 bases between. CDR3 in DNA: TGTGCCAGCAGCGCATCCGGGACACCCGACCACGAGCAGTACTTC. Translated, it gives CASSASGTPDHEQYF.

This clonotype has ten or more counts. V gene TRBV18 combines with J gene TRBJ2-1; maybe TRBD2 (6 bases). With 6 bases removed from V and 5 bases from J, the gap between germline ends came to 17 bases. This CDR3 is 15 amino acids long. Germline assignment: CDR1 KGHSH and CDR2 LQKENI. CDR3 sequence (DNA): TGTGCCAGCTCCCCTCGCGGGGCCATCAACAATGAGCAGTTCTTC. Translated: CASSPRGAINNEQFF.

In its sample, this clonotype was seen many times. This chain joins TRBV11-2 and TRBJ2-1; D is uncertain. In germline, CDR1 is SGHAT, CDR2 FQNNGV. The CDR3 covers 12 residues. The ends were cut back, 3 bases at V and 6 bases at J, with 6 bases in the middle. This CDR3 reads CASSFSGNEQFF. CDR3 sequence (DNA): TGTGCCAGCAGCTTTTCGGGCAATGAGCAGTTCTTC.

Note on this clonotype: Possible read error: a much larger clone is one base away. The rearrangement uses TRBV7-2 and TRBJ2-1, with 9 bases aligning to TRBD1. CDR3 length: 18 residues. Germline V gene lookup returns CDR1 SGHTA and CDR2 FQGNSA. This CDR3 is CAGSLEDRGYSFYNEQFF. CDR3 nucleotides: TGTGCCGGCAGCTTAGAGGACAGGGGCTATTCATTTTACAATGAGCAGTTCTTC.

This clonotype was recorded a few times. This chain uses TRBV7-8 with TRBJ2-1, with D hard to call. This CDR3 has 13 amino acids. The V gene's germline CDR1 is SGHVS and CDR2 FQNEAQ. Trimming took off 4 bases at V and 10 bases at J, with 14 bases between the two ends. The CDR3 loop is CASSSLSAWEQFF. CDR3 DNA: TGTGCCAGCAGCTCTCTTTCCGCCTGGGAGCAGTTCTTC.